The next 12 T cell receptor beta chains were all read from a single sample in a study of blood T cell repertoires in COVID-19. Here immunoSEQ multiplex PCR was the method, and the copy in TCRdb shows in-frame clones only, minus some. The data show fewer than 250,000 clones, with around four fifths seen just once and 2.5% to 3% held by the top ten. Sequenced sample: peripheral blood. These receptors were collected from a middle-aged woman with active or convalescent COVID-19.

The chain joins TRBV5-1 to TRBJ2-2; 7 bases are a match to TRBD2. This CDR3 comprises 16 residues. Germline-derived CDR1 and CDR2 are SGHRS and YFSETQ. V was clipped by 4 bases and J by 0 bases; unmatched bases: 6. The CDR3 coding sequence is TGCGCCAGCAGCGGAAGAGCGGGAACGAACACCGGGGAGCTGTTTTTT. Amino acids: CASSGRAGTNTGELFF.

J is TRBJ2-2 and V is TRBV11-3; unclear D gene. The V gene's germline CDR1 is SGHNT and CDR2 YENEEA. This CDR3 comprises 15 residues. The V and J ends lost 1 base and 2 bases respectively, with 8 bases between them. The CDR3 bases are TGTGCCAGCAGCTTAGTCTACAGCAACACCGGGGAGCTGTTTTTT. It specifies CASSLVYSNTGELFF. The full variable domain, its missing parts supplied by reference TRBV11-3 and TRBJ2-2, is EAGVVQSPRYKIIEKKQPVAFWCNPISGHNTLYWYLQNLGQGPELLIRYENEEAVDDSQLPKDRFSAERLKGVDSTLKIQPAELGDSAVYLCASSLVYSNTGELFFGEGSRLTVL.

The table lists this clone with a few counts. The V gene is TRBV28, the J gene TRBJ2-3; no clear D gene. V gave up 3 bases and J gave up 0 bases, with 10 bases separating them. From germline, CDR1 is MDHEN and CDR2 SYDVKM. The CDR3 is made up of 15 amino acids. CDR3 sequence reads: CASSFARLSTDTQYF. Here the CDR3 DNA reads TGTGCCAGCAGTTTCGCCAGGCTGAGCACAGATACGCAGTATTTT.

The chain is built from TRBV9 and TRBJ2-1, with 8 bases fitting TRBD2. The CDR3 covers 20 residues. CDR1 is SGDLS and CDR2 is YYNGEE in the germline V gene. The V gene end was trimmed by 3 bases and the J gene end by 8 bases; junction bases not matched to a gene: 25. The CDR3 reads CASSGRSGRAVLRVSDEQFF. Here the CDR3 DNA reads TGTGCCAGCAGCGGTAGATCCGGGAGGGCCGTACTCAGGGTGAGCGATGAGCAGTTCTTC.

This clone was detected a few times. The rearrangement uses TRBV19 and TRBJ1-1; 7 positions match TRBD1. This CDR3 comprises 16 residues. Germline V gene sequence: CDR1 LNHDA, CDR2 SQIVND (reference sequence). J gave up 1 base and V 5 bases, and 10 bases lay outside the gene matches. CDR3 bases: TGTGCCAGTAGTCCCACCCGGACAGGTTGGAACACTGAAGCTTTCTTT. This codes for CASSPTRTGWNTEAFF.

The V call is TRBV7-9, the J call TRBJ1-3; weak D call: TRBD1 (5 bases). The CDR3 is made up of 16 amino acids. The V end was cut by 2 bases, the J end by 3 bases, with 14 bases between. Per germline, CDR1 SEHNR and CDR2 FQNEAQ (reference sequence). CDR3 nucleotides: TGTGCCAGCAGCTTATCGGTGGGGGGTATTGGAAACACCATATATTTT. Its translation is CASSLSVGGIGNTIYF. The full variable domain, rest sourced from reference TRBV7-9 and TRBJ1-3, is DTGVSQNPRHKITKRGQNVTFRCDPISEHNRLYWYRQTLGQGPEFLTYFQNEAQLEKSRLLSDRFSAERPKGSFSTLEIQRTEQGDSAMYLCASSLSVGGIGNTIYFGEGSWLTVV.

The chain recombines TRBV6-5 with TRBJ1-5; tentatively, D is TRBD1 (5 bases). The CDR3 runs to 15 residues. Germline V gives CDR1 MNHEY, CDR2 SVGAGI. V was trimmed by 0 bases and J by 4 bases, leaving 10 bases between them. The CDR3 DNA sequence: TGTGCCAGCAGTTACTCGGCGACAGCTAATCAGCCCCAGCATTTT. It is translated as CASSYSATANQPQHF.

This chain uses TRBV18 with TRBJ1-5; D not resolved. V was trimmed by 2 bases and J by 3 bases, leaving 11 bases between them. The CDR3 length is 15 residues. Per germline, CDR1 KGHSH and CDR2 LQKENI. The DNA for the CDR3 is TGTGCCAGCTCACCATCCGGGATGGACAATCAGCCCCAGCATTTT. It translates to CASSPSGMDNQPQHF.

The J gene is TRBJ1-2, the V gene TRBV10-3; 9 bases align to TRBD1. This CDR3 comprises 13 residues. The germline gives CDR1 ENHRY, CDR2 SYGVKD. Trimming at V came to 8 bases and at J to 7 bases, leaving 8 bases not matched to a gene. CDR3 in DNA: TGTGCCATCTCCCCCCGGGACAGGGCTGGCTACACCTTC. This encodes CAISPRDRAGYTF.

The V and J genes are TRBV4-1 and TRBJ2-7; weak D call: TRBD2 (6 bases). Trimming stripped 2 bases from V and 2 bases from J, with 13 bases between. The germline V gene has CDR1 MGHRA and CDR2 YSYEKL. The CDR3 is 15 residues long. CDR3 bases: TGCGCCAGCAGCCAAACGTCCGCGGGGCCCTACGAGCAGTACTTC. Translating gives CASSQTSAGPYEQYF.

The chain links TRBV30 to TRBJ2-7; weak D call: TRBD2 (5 bases). Germline lookup yields CDR1 GTSNPN and CDR2 SVGIG (reference sequence). This CDR3 region has 15 residues. V gave up 0 bases and J gave up 0 bases, with 12 bases separating them. Here the CDR3 reads CAWSVRTGFSYEQYF. CDR3 in DNA: TGTGCCTGGAGTGTACGGACTGGATTCTCCTACGAGCAGTACTTC. The full variable domain, rest sourced from reference TRBV30 and TRBJ2-7, is SQTIHQWPATLVQPVGSPLSLECTVEGTSNPNLYWYRQAAGRGLQLLFYSVGIGQISSEVPQNLSASRPQDRQFILSSKKLLLSDSGFYLCAWSVRTGFSYEQYFGPGTRLTVT.

V and J are TRBV2 and TRBJ2-2; 7 bases are a match to TRBD1. The CDR3 sequence is 16 residues long. Germline V gene data show CDR1 as SNHLY and CDR2 as FYNNEI. The trim removed 0 bases at V and 5 bases at J, leaving 6 bases unmatched. DNA for the CDR3: TGTGCCAGCAGTGAAGCCCTGACGGGACAGACCGGGGAGCTGTTTTTT. It translates to CASSEALTGQTGELFF.